Listed below are T cell receptor beta chains from one sample, sequenced in a study of shared clonotypes between healthy human individuals. Assay: immunoSEQ multiplex PCR; the TCRdb copy retains only in-frame clones and omits some. This table has hundreds of thousands of clones, around 77% appearing once. Sequencing used PBMCs. Receptors were obtained from a woman aged 35 to 49 in good health. Some clones in this sample may be carry-over from other donors' samples. The CDR3 runs from the conserved cysteine through the conserved F or W. The D gene is left open where the match is weak. Rows give clone size only sometimes, using once, few, many, or a class for an expanded clone.

TRBV27	NA	NA	TRBJ1-2	15	TGTGCCAGCAGCCGGGGACGGGGGCTAGACTATGGCTACACCTTC	CASSRGRGLDYGYTF
TRBV28	NA	NA	TRBJ1-2	14	TGTGCCAGCAGTTTATTAACGAAGTTAAATGGCTACACCTTC	CASSLLTKLNGYTF
TRBV5-1	NA	NA	TRBJ1-1	15	TGCGCCAGCAGCTTGGGTTGGCGGTTGAACACTGAAGCTTTCTTT	CASSLGWRLNTEAFF
TRBV11-2	NA	NA	TRBJ2-1	17	TGTGCCAGCAGCTTAGCCGTCGGATCGCCTTGGAACAATGAGCAGTTCTTC	CASSLAVGSPWNNEQFF
TRBV5-4	TRBD2	few	TRBJ2-1	15	TGTGCCAGCAGCTATAGCGGGGGCGGAGGAGATGAGCAGTTCTTC	CASSYSGGGGDEQFF
TRBV11-3	TRBD2	NA	TRBJ2-1	15	TGTGCCAGCAGCCCTGGGGCTAGCGGATACAATGAGCAGTTCTTC	CASSPGASGYNEQFF
TRBV30	NA	once	TRBJ2-1	16	TGTGCCTGGATAGGGGGGAGGTCATCATCCTACAATGAGCAGTTCTTC	CAWIGGRSSSYNEQFF
TRBV9	TRBD2	NA	TRBJ2-3	14	TGTGCCAGCAGCGCTAGCGGGTCGGGAGATACGCAGTATTTT	CASSASGSGDTQYF
TRBV5-1	TRBD2	NA	TRBJ2-2	16	TGCGCCAGCAGCTTGAGCCTAGCGGGGGCGACCGGGGAGCTGTTTTTT	CASSLSLAGATGELFF
TRBV5-1	TRBD2	NA	TRBJ2-7	15	TGCGCCAGCAGCCGACTAGCGGGAGGGCCGGGCGAGCAGTACTTC	CASSRLAGGPGEQYF
TRBV9	NA	NA	TRBJ2-5	12	TGTGCCAGCAGCAGGGGAGTGGAGACCCAGTACTTC	CASSRGVETQYF
TRBV7-2	NA	NA	TRBJ2-1	15	TGTGCCAGCGCTAGGGGCTTGGGCGGTTCAAATGAGCAGTTCTTC	CASARGLGGSNEQFF
TRBV7-8	NA	NA	TRBJ1-2	13	TGTGCCAGCAGCCAGGGGACTCCCGGTGGCTACACCTTC	CASSQGTPGGYTF
TRBV6-5	TRBD2	NA	TRBJ2-1	15	TGTGCCAGCTCCGGAAGCAGGGAGGGATACAATGAGCAGTTCTTC	CASSGSREGYNEQFF
TRBV7-3	TRBD2	NA	TRBJ2-1	16	TGTGCCAGCAGCTTGGGGCCGCTAGCGGGAGTAGAGGAGCAGTTCTTC	CASSLGPLAGVEEQFF
TRBV5-1	TRBD1	NA	TRBJ2-2	15	TGCGCCAGCAGCCGGGACAGGGCGCGGACCGGGGAGCTGTTTTTT	CASSRDRARTGELFF
TRBV27	NA	NA	TRBJ2-1	14	TGTGCCAGCAGTGAGGGGAGAGAATACAATGAGCAGTTCTTC	CASSEGREYNEQFF
TRBV4-2	NA	many	TRBJ2-1	16	TGTGCCAGCAGCCAAGATCCGGGAGAAGGGTACAATGAGCAGTTCTTC	CASSQDPGEGYNEQFF
TRBV5-1	NA	NA	TRBJ2-7	14	TGCGCCAGCAGCTTGGCACCCGCTTTGTCCGAGCAGTACTTC	CASSLAPALSEQYF
TRBV14	TRBD1	NA	TRBJ1-2	18	TGTGCCAGCAGCTCACTCCGGGACAGGGGTCGACCTAACTATGGCTACACCTTC	CASSSLRDRGRPNYGYTF
TRBV30	TRBD2	NA	TRBJ2-2	15	TGTGCCTGGGAAGGGGGGCTAGCGGGAACCGGGGAGCTGGTTTTT	CAWEGGLAGTGELVF
TRBV18	NA	NA	TRBJ2-2	16	TGTGCCAGCTCACCACCGAGGGGGGCGCAGGCCGGGGAGCTGTTTTTT	CASSPPRGAQAGELFF
TRBV5-1	NA	NA	TRBJ2-7	13	TGCGCCAGCAGCCCACAGGAAGTGGGCGAGCAGTACTTC	CASSPQEVGEQYF
TRBV21-1	NA	NA	TRBJ1-3	16	TGTGCCAGCAGCAAAGCCCGGGCCCTCTCTGGAAACACCATATATTTT	CASSKARALSGNTIYF
TRBV27	NA	once	TRBJ2-7	17	TGTGCCAGCACTCTCCCCGCCCCAGGGAGAAACTCCTACGAGCAGTACTTC	CASTLPAPGRNSYEQYF
TRBV5-4	NA	NA	TRBJ2-5	15	TGTGCCAGCAGCTTGGGACTCGGGATGGGGGAGACCCAGTACTTC	CASSLGLGMGETQYF
TRBV5-1	TRBD2	NA	TRBJ2-7	15	TGCGCCAGCAGCTTGGCTAGCGGGAAGGCCTACGAGCAGTACTTC	CASSLASGKAYEQYF
TRBV29-1	TRBD1	NA	TRBJ2-6	18	TGCAGGTCGATGGGACAGCCGGGGAACTCCTCTGGGGCCAACGTCCTGACTTTC	CRSMGQPGNSSGANVLTF
TRBV6-1	TRBD2	NA	TRBJ2-3	18	TGTGCCAGCAGTGAATCGACGGGAGGGTTCCCTAGCACAGATACGCAGTATTTT	CASSESTGGFPSTDTQYF